Below, 21 T cell receptor beta chains from the same sample are listed, as sequenced in a study of T cells after posttransplantation cyclophosphamide. Busulfan-fludarabine conditioning, marrow transplant, and cyclophosphamide on days +3 and +4 were administered. The repertoire was sequenced with immunoSEQ multiplex PCR; TCRdb's copy has only in-frame clones and lacks some. The profile covers about 36,000 clones, with around 78% appearing a single time and 8.1% taken by the ten largest. This sample comprised CD4+ T cells sorted from blood, obtained 1,900 to 2,000 days after a stem cell transplant with posttransplant cyclophosphamide. The source of these receptors is a female patient aged 40-50 years who received an allogeneic stem cell transplant from a related donor, was CMV-positive, and had no GVHD. The graft donor may have given rise to some T cells.

This chain links TRBV6-5 with TRBJ1-6, with D perhaps TRBD1 (5 bases). V dropped 10 bases and J dropped 7 bases, with 20 bases sitting between them. The CDR3 has 15 residues. Germline V gene sequence: CDR1 MNHEY, CDR2 SVGAGI. CDR3 DNA sequence: TGTGCCACCTGGAGGGTCTGGGGCCCGAATTCACCCCTCCACTTT. Its translation: CATWRVWGPNSPLHF.

This clone has just one count. J is TRBJ2-5 and V is TRBV19; D gene uncertain. The ends were cut back, 3 bases at V and 2 bases at J, with 7 bases in the middle. In germline, CDR1 is LNHDA, CDR2 SQIVND (reference sequence). CDR3 size: 13 residues. CDR3 DNA: TGTGCCAGTAGTATTTATCTTCAAGAGACCCAGTACTTC. Protein product: CASSIYLQETQYF.

The chain links TRBV7-2 to TRBJ1-4; 8 bases align to TRBD1. The germline CDR1 and CDR2 sequences are SGHTA and FQGNSA. J was trimmed by 3 bases and V by 5 bases; bases with no gene match: 5. The CDR3 totals 15 residues. The CDR3 loop reads CASSPNRGANEKLFF. CDR3 bases: TGTGCCAGCAGCCCAAACAGGGGGGCTAATGAAAAACTGTTTTTT.

The chain couples TRBV4-2 to TRBJ2-2; tentatively, D is TRBD1 (6 bases). The V end was cut by 2 bases, the J end by 2 bases, with 12 bases between. CDR1 and CDR2 from the germline V gene are LGHNA and YNFKEQ. The CDR3 covers 16 residues. CDR3 loop: CASSQKGQTNTGELFF. The DNA for the CDR3 is TGTGCCAGCAGCCAAAAAGGACAGACCAACACCGGGGAGCTGTTTTTT.

The CDR3 DNA sequence: TGTGCCAGCAGCCGACAGGGGCTAGGGAATCAGCCCCAGCATTTT. It specifies CASSRQGLGNQPQHF. The chain links TRBV7-9 to TRBJ1-5; TRBD1 matches at 8 bases. The CDR3 totals 15 residues. V dropped 5 bases and J dropped 4; count of bases not matched to a gene: 7. The V gene's germline CDR1 is SEHNR and CDR2 FQNEAQ (reference sequence).

This chain connects TRBV6-5 to TRBJ1-1; D is possibly TRBD1 (6 bases). V was clipped by 2 bases and J by 2 bases, with 9 bases between them. The germline V gene encodes CDR1 MNHEY and CDR2 SVGAGI. CDR3 length equals 14 residues. The CDR3 here is CASSYTGRNTEAFF. As DNA, the CDR3 is TGTGCCAGCAGTTACACAGGGAGAAACACTGAAGCTTTCTTT.

The V gene is TRBV5-1, the J gene TRBJ2-3; 7 positions agree with TRBD1. With V trimmed by 5 bases and J by 5 bases, 17 bases remained unmatched. The CDR3 has 17 residues. Germline lookup yields CDR1 SGHRS and CDR2 YFSETQ. CDR3 bases: TGCGCCAGCAGACTAACCCTTGGCAGGGGGATGCGAGATACGCAGTATTTT. Protein sequence: CASRLTLGRGMRDTQYF.

The chain is built from TRBV5-1 and TRBJ1-2; D uncertain. V lost 0 bases, J lost 8 bases, and 14 bases lay in between. Germline CDR1 is SGHRS and CDR2 is YFSETQ. This CDR3 has 14 amino acids. The CDR3 sequence is CASSLDSPTGGYTF. The CDR3, as DNA: TGCGCCAGCAGCTTGGACAGTCCGACGGGGGGCTACACCTTC.

The chain is built from TRBV27 and TRBJ1-1; 7 bases map to TRBD1. The CDR3 has 15 amino acids. Germline assignment: CDR1 MNHEY and CDR2 SMNVEV (reference sequence). After removal of 3 bases from V and 5 bases from J, the junction contained 9 bases not matched to a gene. CDR3 residues: CASSLARQGWTEAFF. CDR3 nucleotide sequence: TGTGCCAGCAGTTTGGCCCGACAGGGTTGGACTGAAGCTTTCTTT.

The rearrangement links TRBV7-3 to TRBJ1-1; D is perhaps TRBD1 (6 bases). The CDR3 spans 16 residues. The germline CDR1 and CDR2 sequences are SGHTA and FQGTGA. The V end lost 2 bases, the J end lost 3 bases, and 16 bases lay between the germline ends. The CDR3 protein is CASSLLGGAHDTEAFF. CDR3 coding DNA: TGTGCCAGCAGCTTATTAGGGGGGGCGCACGACACTGAAGCTTTCTTT.

CDR3 sequence reads: CASSATGKTNEKLFF. The CDR3 coding sequence is TGCGCCAGCAGCGCGACAGGGAAAACTAATGAAAAACTGTTTTTT. The chain combines TRBV5-1 with TRBJ1-4; TRBD1 aligns across 7 bases. After removal of 4 bases from V and 1 base from J, the junction contained 4 bases not matched to a gene. Germline V gives CDR1 SGHRS, CDR2 YFSETQ. The CDR3 runs to 15 residues.

The sample holds a few counts of this clone. The V call is TRBV28, the J call TRBJ1-1; D is possibly TRBD1 (6 bases). Per germline, CDR1 MDHEN and CDR2 SYDVKM. The CDR3 length is 14 residues. Trimming shortened V by 6 bases and J by 0 bases, and 11 bases separated the two germline ends. Written as DNA, the CDR3 is TGTGCCAGCAGGGGGACACTTTTGAACACTGAAGCTTTCTTT. Translating gives CASRGTLLNTEAFF.

The rearrangement links TRBV19 to TRBJ2-1, with 7 bases matching TRBD1. V was pared by 4 bases and J by 8 bases, with 8 bases of the junction left unmatched. The CDR3 runs 14 residues. Germline CDR1 and CDR2: LNHDA and SQIVND (reference sequence). The CDR3 sequence is CASSSRDTGDEQFF. The CDR3 bases are TGTGCCAGTAGTAGCCGGGACACAGGGGATGAGCAGTTCTTC.

The chain links TRBV18 to TRBJ1-4; possible D gene TRBD1, 5 bases. The CDR3 length is 15 residues. Trimming left V 6 bases short and J 2 bases short, with 13 bases between. In germline, CDR1 is KGHSH, CDR2 LQKENI. CDR3 loop: CASSLSGSTNEKLFF. CDR3 nucleotides: TGTGCCAGCTCGCTATCAGGGTCCACTAATGAAAAACTGTTTTTT.

This chain links TRBV6-1 with TRBJ1-2, with a weak D call TRBD1 (5 bases). Germline V gene sequence: CDR1 MNHNS, CDR2 SASEGT. Trimming took off 8 bases at V and 6 bases at J, with 16 bases between the two ends. The CDR3 contains 13 residues. The CDR3 DNA reads as TGTGCCAGCTGGGGCCTCTATCGCGATGGCTACACCTTC. Amino acid sequence: CASWGLYRDGYTF.

This chain uses TRBV7-2 with TRBJ2-7, with 16 bases aligning to TRBD2. The V gene end was trimmed by 5 bases and the J gene end by 2 bases; junction bases not matched to a gene: 6. The CDR3 contains 17 residues. Germline CDR1 SGHTA, CDR2 FQGNSA. The CDR3, as DNA: TGTGCCAGCAGCCATGGGACTAGCGGGGGGGTAACCTACGAGCAGTACTTC. Its protein is CASSHGTSGGVTYEQYF. Full variable domain (outside the CDR3, taken from reference TRBV7-2 and TRBJ2-7): GAGVSQSPSNKVTEKGKDVELRCDPISGHTALYWYRQSLGQGLEFLIYFQGNSAPDKSGLPSDRFSAERTGGSVSTLTIQRTQQEDSAVYLCASSHGTSGGVTYEQYFGPGTRLTVT.

This rearrangement joins TRBV15 to TRBJ1-1; TRBD1 is a possible D gene (5 bases). This CDR3 region has 15 residues. Germline values: CDR1 LNHNV, CDR2 YYDKDF (reference sequence). V gave up 0 bases and J gave up 5 bases, with 13 bases separating them. Written as DNA, the CDR3 is TGTGCCACCAGCAGAGATAGGCAGGGTATGACTGAAGCTTTCTTT. Its protein is CATSRDRQGMTEAFF.

The chain combines TRBV5-6 with TRBJ2-2; 9 nucleotides agree with TRBD1. The CDR3 is 18 amino acids. V lost 0 bases and J lost 5; bases outside the gene matches: 11. CDR1 is SGHDT, CDR2 YYEEEE, per germline. The CDR3 nucleotides read TGTGCCAGCAGCTTGGCGGGGGTATCCGGGACAGGGACCGGGGAGCTGTTTTTT. This sequence encodes CASSLAGVSGTGTGELFF.

The rearrangement uses TRBV19 and TRBJ1-4; 7 nucleotides line up with TRBD1. The CDR3 spans 20 residues. Germline CDR1 reads LNHDA; CDR2 reads SQIVND (reference sequence). Trimming at V came to 3 bases and at J to 2 bases, leaving 18 bases not matched to a gene. The CDR3 coding sequence is TGTGCCAGTAGTATCCTTCGCCGACAGGGAGGAATTCGGACTAATGAAAAACTGTTTTTT. This sequence encodes CASSILRRQGGIRTNEKLFF.

The chain links TRBV11-2 to TRBJ2-4; D is perhaps TRBD2 (5 bases). V gave up 3 bases and J gave up 5 bases, with 8 bases separating them. The germline V gene encodes CDR1 SGHAT and CDR2 FQNNGV. The CDR3 loop spans 13 amino acids. The CDR3: CASSFMRENIQYF. The CDR3 DNA reads as TGTGCCAGCAGCTTTATGAGGGAAAACATTCAGTACTTC. Full variable domain (outside the CDR3, taken from reference TRBV11-2 and TRBJ2-4): EAGVAQSPRYKIIEKRQSVAFWCNPISGHATLYWYQQILGQGPKLLIQFQNNGVVDDSQLPKDRFSAERLKGVDSTLKIQPAKLEDSAVYLCASSFMRENIQYFGAGTRLSVL.

This clone was counted once. This chain joins TRBV27 and TRBJ2-2, with D uncertain. V lost 0 bases, J lost 4 bases, and 3 bases lay in between. The V gene's germline CDR1 is MNHEY and CDR2 SMNVEV (reference sequence). This CDR3 comprises 13 residues. CDR3 bases: TGTGCCAGCAGTTTATCGGCCACCGGGGAGCTGTTTTTT. Translation: CASSLSATGELFF.